The entry below gives a single TCR beta chain sequence along with its context. The source of the sample is a study of prognosis after radiotherapy for stage I lung cancer. Looking at the study overall: SBRT radiotherapy comprised 3 to 5 fractions at a biologically effective dose of at least 100 Gy.

CDR3 of TCR beta was amplified from genomic DNA via a two-round multiplex PCR. The use of primers specific to each TRBV and TRBJ gene characterized first-round PCR. TCRdb reprocessed the multiplex PCR reads with MiXCR, giving one entry per CDR3 protein. Among about 20,000 distinct CDR3 sequences, less than 50% were seen once, and the ten largest hold 30% to 40%. CDR1 and CDR2 from the germline V gene are MNHEY and SMNVEV (reference sequence). Trimming removed 7 bases from V and 4 bases from J, with 17 bases in between. The CDR3 has 15 amino acids. This clonotype was sampled from a donor aged 50 or older with non-small cell lung cancer. This chain uses TRBV27 with TRBJ1-5; a weak D match, TRBD1 (5 bases). The sample here was PBMCs, taken before or after stereotactic body radiation therapy (not recorded which). The CDR3 sequence: CASMKGQGWNQPQHF. CDR3 bases: TGTGCCAGCATGAAGGGCCAGGGCTGGAATCAGCCCCAGCATTTT.